This record covers a single TCR beta chain. Those enrolled in Seattle joined during active infection and were followed longitudinally afterward. These data belong to a study of blood T cell repertoires in COVID-19. Study-level background: Samples came from the United States, Italy and Spain, spanning acute and convalescent COVID-19.

As originally analysed: Reference gene primer amplification in the assay estimated nucleated cell counts. Using immunoSEQ multiplex PCR, the repertoire was profiled, and TCRdb retains in-frame clones only, with some absent. The V and J calls and clone size are taken from that table; D and trimming were inferred from the DNA. Of some 370,000 clones detected, about 87% appear once; the ten largest clones hold about 10%. The germline V gene has CDR1 SGHNT and CDR2 YYREEE (reference sequence). Trimming took 4 bases from V and 6 from J; bases not matched to a gene: 6. The CDR3 runs 14 residues. Sequences were obtained from peripheral blood. The chain carries TRBV5-4 and TRBJ2-3; TRBD2 matches at 9 bases. The source of this sequence is a woman in her twenties or thirties with COVID-19, enrolled during active disease. The CDR3, as DNA: TGTGCCAGCAGCGATGTAGCGGGAGCGGATACGCAGTATTTT. Translation gives CASSDVAGADTQYF.